The T cell receptor beta chain described here comes from a study of metastatic and nonmetastatic thyroid tumors. Across the whole study: Repertoire comparison spanned blood and tumor or nodule tissue of malignant and benign thyroid patients.

Study results and limitations: Significantly greater TCR beta diversity was reportedly found in malignant thyroid tumors than in benign nodules (in blood and tumor).

Deletions cut 0 bases from V and 0 bases from J, with 7 bases between. CDR3 length: 14 amino acids. Germline loops: CDR1 SGHRS, CDR2 YFSETQ. As concerns this clone: Antigen: not known.

Authors' analysis steps: The study's classifier, a distant-metastasis tool for papillary thyroid cancer, was built using CDR3 differences across clinicopathological groups. TCRdb re-called the PCR reads with MiXCR. It is TCRdb's table, rather than the study itself, that gives the V and J calls and clone size. The data contain fewer than 4,500 clones, roughly 20% of them singletons. Among the patients, none had received any treatment before thyroid surgery. V usage is TRBV5-1 and J usage is TRBJ2-7; D unresolved. The TCR comes from a male donor with papillary thyroid cancer or a benign thyroid nodule (not recorded which). Some clones in this sample may be carry-over from other donors' samples. Sample: tumor tissue. The CDR3 region is CASSLAADSYEQYF. The CDR3 coding sequence is TGCGCCAGCAGCTTGGCGGCGGACTCCTACGAGCAGTACTTC.